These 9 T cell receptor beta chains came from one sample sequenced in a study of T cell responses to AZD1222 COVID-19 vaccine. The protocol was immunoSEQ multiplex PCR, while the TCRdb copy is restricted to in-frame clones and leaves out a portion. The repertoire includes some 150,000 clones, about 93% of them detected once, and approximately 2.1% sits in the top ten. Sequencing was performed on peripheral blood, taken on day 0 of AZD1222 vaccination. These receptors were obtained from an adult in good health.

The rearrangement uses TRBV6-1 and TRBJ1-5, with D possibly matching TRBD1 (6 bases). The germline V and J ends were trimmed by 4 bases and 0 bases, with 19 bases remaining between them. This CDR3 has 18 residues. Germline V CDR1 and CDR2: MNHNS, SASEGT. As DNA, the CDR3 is TGTGCCAGCAGTGGCCTACAGGGTGGGATATATAGCAATCAGCCCCAGCATTTT. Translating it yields CASSGLQGGIYSNQPQHF.

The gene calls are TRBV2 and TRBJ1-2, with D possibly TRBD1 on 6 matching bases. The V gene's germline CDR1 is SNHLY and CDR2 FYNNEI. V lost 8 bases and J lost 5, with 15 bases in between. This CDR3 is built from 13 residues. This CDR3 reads CASGRGNTYGYTF. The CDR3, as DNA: TGTGCCAGCGGAAGGGGGAACACTTATGGCTACACCTTC.

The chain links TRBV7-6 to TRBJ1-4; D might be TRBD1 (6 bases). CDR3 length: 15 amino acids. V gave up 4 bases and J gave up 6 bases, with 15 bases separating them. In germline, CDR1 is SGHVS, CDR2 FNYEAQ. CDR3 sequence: CASSSYRVRDEKLFF. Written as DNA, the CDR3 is TGTGCCAGCAGCTCTTACAGGGTGAGGGATGAAAAACTGTTTTTT.

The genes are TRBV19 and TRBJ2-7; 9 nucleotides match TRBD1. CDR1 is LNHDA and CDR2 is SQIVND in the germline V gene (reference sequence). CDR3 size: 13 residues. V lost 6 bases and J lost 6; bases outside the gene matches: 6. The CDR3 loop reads CASSAGTGTEQYF. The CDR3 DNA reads TGTGCCAGTAGCGCCGGGACAGGGACCGAGCAGTACTTC.

CDR3 loop: CASSLKSGHNEQFF. The CDR3 bases are TGTGCCAGCAGCTTAAAGTCGGGTCACAATGAGCAGTTCTTC. The J gene is TRBJ2-1, the V gene TRBV7-9; unclear D gene. Trimming stripped 2 bases from V and 5 bases from J, with 10 bases between. The CDR3 contains 14 residues. Germline loops: CDR1 SEHNR, CDR2 FQNEAQ (reference sequence).

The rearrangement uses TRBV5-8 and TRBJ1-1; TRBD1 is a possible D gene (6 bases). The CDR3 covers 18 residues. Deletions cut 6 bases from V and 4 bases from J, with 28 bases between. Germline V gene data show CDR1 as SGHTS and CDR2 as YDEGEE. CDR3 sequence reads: CASTPAGGRGRFGTEAFF. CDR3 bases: TGTGCCAGCACCCCGGCGGGGGGGCGAGGGAGATTCGGCACTGAAGCTTTCTTT.

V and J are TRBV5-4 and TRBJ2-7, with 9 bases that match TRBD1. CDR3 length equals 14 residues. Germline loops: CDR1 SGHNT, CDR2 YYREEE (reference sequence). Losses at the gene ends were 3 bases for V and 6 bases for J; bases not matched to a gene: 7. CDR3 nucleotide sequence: TGTGCCAGCAGCTCAAGACAGGGGGTCGGCGAGCAGTACTTC. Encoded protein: CASSSRQGVGEQYF.

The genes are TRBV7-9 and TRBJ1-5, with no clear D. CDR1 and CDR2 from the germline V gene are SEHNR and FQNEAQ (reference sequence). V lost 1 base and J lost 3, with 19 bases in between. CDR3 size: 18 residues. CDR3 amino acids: CASSLEVLGRRNNQPQHF. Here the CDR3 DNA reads TGTGCCAGCAGCTTAGAAGTCTTAGGTCGCAGGAACAATCAGCCCCAGCATTTT.

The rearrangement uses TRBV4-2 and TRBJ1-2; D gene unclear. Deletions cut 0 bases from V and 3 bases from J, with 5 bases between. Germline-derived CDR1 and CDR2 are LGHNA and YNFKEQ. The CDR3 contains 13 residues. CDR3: CASSQESDYGYTF. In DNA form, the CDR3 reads TGTGCCAGCAGCCAAGAGAGCGACTATGGCTACACCTTC.